Given below is one T cell receptor beta chain in context. Its antigen is still unknown. No per-base quality is available; no much larger clone lies one base away. Trimming takes 4 bases from V and 7 bases from J, and the germline ends sit 15 bases apart. CDR1 and CDR2 are drawn from the germline V gene: SGHRS, YFSETQ. Measured from the cysteine to the phenylalanine, the CDR3 is 13 residues long. Only the CDR3 region is kept as DNA, spanning 39 bases read in frame from base 1. These data originate in a study of cytomegalovirus exposure and HLA in healthy donors (dated by TCRdb to 2016 to 2017). Context from the whole study: In an earlier analysis of roughly 590 of the donors, roughly 300 Gb of sequence data and roughly 100 million unique TCR beta sequences from about 190 million T cells were reported. An early release covering roughly 640 HLA-typed donors comprised approximately 300 gigabases of sequencing data and tens of millions of unique TCR sequences. Of the roughly 400 genotyped donors, roughly 80% fell in the genetic ancestry cluster associated with self-reported Caucasian donors. The study aimed to test whether cataloging public T cell receptors could reveal signatures of past pathogen exposure. The T cell repertoires of 700 or so subjects were profiled by immunosequencing and related to cytomegalovirus serostatus. Besides the first cohort of roughly 640 subjects, a separate validation cohort made up of 120 different subjects was used. To predict cytomegalovirus infection status, the study combined high-throughput TCR immunosequencing, statistical association of individual TCRs with disease status, and machine learning. To study patterns of TCR occurrence, a later analysis re-analyzed previously published TCR beta repertoires from several hundred donors and added high-resolution HLA genotyping. In the later analysis, no new phenotypic data were used to find candidate immune exposures; instead, reliance was placed on TCR beta sequences and their occurrence across donors. An earlier analysis of approximately 640 of the donors applied high-throughput TCR beta sequencing to assess whether each TCR beta V gene segment acted as functional or pseudogenic. Donor age, sex, ethnicity and CMV serostatus were compiled together with the repertoire data. In a later genetic analysis, genome-wide SNP genotypes for about 55% of the roughly 700 donors were used, and that subset was treated as a discovery cohort. Every repertoire in the discovery cohort had been generated on one and the same sequencing platform. HLA typing covered class I and class II loci at four-digit resolution. Typing coverage varied by locus: about 620-640 donors for A, B, C, DRB1 and DQB1; around 560 for DQA1; approximately 570 for DPA1; 450 to 480 for DPB1. Roughly five DR-DQ haplotypes were handled as single units for association and clustering because linkage in the cohort was strong. Among 398 genotyped donors of the cohort, an average of around 240,000 unique TCR beta nucleotide sequences were sequenced per donor, around a sixth of them non-productive.

What the study reported, not specific to this receptor: In a later genetic analysis, a missense DCLRE1C variant was associated with V-gene and J-gene trimming of TCR beta chains, and the association was replicated in an independent cohort. The classifier was reported to diagnose cytomegalovirus status with high specificity and sensitivity in both the original cohort and the validation cohort. The presence/absence analyses assumed that sequencing depth was roughly uniform across donors, and that assumption may not be true. In a later genetic analysis, fewer N-insertions in productive TCRs were reported among donors in an Asian-associated ancestry cluster than the roughly 640-donor mean. In a later analysis, the rate of TCR association differed among HLA loci, with DRB1 alleles having the most associated TCRs and HLA-C alleles having the fewest. In vitro tests confirmed that three of the cytomegalovirus-associated TCR beta chains recognize cytomegalovirus antigens. While some public TCRs were present in many individuals, most TCR sequences turned up only very rarely across donors. According to the authors, the approach could potentially be generalized to other disease states and immunological phenotypes. Approximately 16 rarely observed V segments, including chromosome 9 orphons, were excluded from the earlier analysis of several hundred of the donors because counts were too low. A later analysis reported that several top co-occurrence clusters appeared linked to parvovirus B19, influenza, CMV and Epstein-Barr virus. This cohort had only TCR beta chains sequenced, and the lack of alpha or paired-chain data limited which features could be detected. In a later analysis, over 15,000 TCR beta sequences were associated with specific HLA alleles at a false discovery rate of 0.05. In a later analysis, HLA-associated TCR beta chains showed more clonal expansion and lower generation probabilities than non-associated chains that were equally common. Strong co-occurrence of HLA alleles, especially DR and DQ, made assigning TCR associations to individual alleles difficult. Because HLA typing was missing for some donors at each locus, association tests included only the typed subset. A cluster of highly shared sequence variants was judged likely to represent a technical artifact of the sequencing pipeline. A later analysis found that most CMV-associated TCR beta chains appeared HLA-restricted, with HLA associations seemingly driven largely by CMV exposure. An earlier analysis of approximately 600 of the donors showed that most TCR beta V segments appeared in productive rearrangements either about 87% or about 30% of the time, which broadly matched IMGT annotations. A further reported finding was that TCR beta sequences accurately predicted the HLA-A and HLA-B alleles for most subjects in the first cohort. The only immune exposure information available for the cohort was CMV serostatus. The study gave a list of 150 to 200 TCR beta chains associated with cytomegalovirus. Some IMGT-functional V segments, including TRBV6-2 and TRBV6-3, could not be told apart with the 87-base-pair reads, so those segments were excluded. Correlated functional status among segregating V segments might reflect linkage disequilibrium, but an unknown experimental factor could not be ruled out.

In total, 666 healthy bone marrow donors made up the cohort. Cohort members were all nominally healthy when sampled, although unrecorded immune exposures were likely present. The donor tested CMV seronegative, placing the donor among the 350 to 400 seronegative members of the cohort. A peripheral blood sample was provided by each donor, and peripheral blood mononuclear cells were used for TCR beta sequencing. The Qiagen DNeasy Blood Extraction Kit was used to extract genomic DNA from the blood cell samples. The method was the immunoSEQ multiplex PCR assay. For the multiplex PCR, a mixture combining 60 forward primers for TCR Vbeta segments and 13 reverse primers for TCR Jbeta segments was used. Amplification of the CDR3 region of rearranged TCR beta genes was performed with a multiplex PCR assay on genomic DNA. On the Illumina HiSeq System, the amplified TCR beta libraries were sequenced as 87-base-pair reads. Under the source paper's analysis protocol: A later analysis counted 75 million to 100 million unique TCR beta chains across the 500 to 850 repertoires, and roughly 10 million of these chains were shared by at least two donors. To remove PCR and sequencing errors, raw reads were error-corrected and collapsed into unique sequences using a nearest-neighbor algorithm that merged closely related sequences. Alignment of CDR3 sequences to IMGT reference sequences was used to assign V, D and J gene segments. For a sequence to be retained, a match of at least six nucleotides was required to both a V gene segment and a J gene segment. Rearrangements were called productive when the CDR3 lacked stop codons and stayed in frame with V and J; all others were non-productive. CDR3 was defined according to IMGT convention as the region running from the second conserved V-encoded cysteine to the conserved J-encoded phenylalanine. In an earlier analysis of roughly 610 of the donors, sequences lacking an unambiguous match to a single V gene segment were excluded. In an earlier analysis of approximately 590 of the donors, a V segment was called functional when productive rearrangements were above 56.7%, and segregating when the standard deviation between donors exceeded 5%. To diagnose cytomegalovirus status from the catalog of TCR beta chain sequences, a statistical classification framework was built. In a later analysis, TCR nucleotide sequences were compared against IMGT/GENE-DB human TR gene sequences so that V and J genes could be assigned. A later analysis assigned CDR3 sequences and most-parsimonious VDJ recombination scenarios with the TCRdist pipeline. A later analysis defined each TCR beta chain by its CDR3 amino acid sequence plus V-gene family, and excluded reads lacking a unique V-gene family. A later analysis removed roughly 590 highly shared, low-generation-probability nucleotide sequences to deal with suspected cross-contamination and a sequencing artifact. In a later analysis, a clonal expansion index was calculated for each public chain from normalized within-repertoire ranks of inferred template counts. In a later analysis, generation probabilities were computed using a VDJ recombination model fitted to out-of-frame rearrangements, and the results were checked against IGoR. In a later analysis, TCR-TCR, TCR-HLA and TCR-CMV co-occurrence was scored with hypergeometric tests, and a repertoire-size bias correction was applied to TCR pairs. In a later analysis, false discovery rates were estimated by permuting HLA or CMV assignments 20 times. A later analysis grouped co-occurring TCRs with DBSCAN, adding TCRdist sequence similarity when clustering within HLA-allele-positive subsets. Co-occurrence clustering excluded repertoires with fewer than 30,000 or more than 120,000 public chains, plus five with anomalous nucleotide sharing. TCRdb took over this immuneACCESS table, retaining in-frame rearrangements with V and J assigned. Such tables are incomplete; in checked studies, under half of the missing clones stem from an unresolved V gene, and the remainder is unexplained. V and J calls and clone size are given by that table; D and trimming were obtained from the DNA. This sample holds about 160,000 clones; 65% to 85% were observed only once. Clones ranked in the top ten supply less than 2% of the sample.

This clonotype was sampled from a woman under 30 in good health and CMV-seronegative. The rearranged chain carries TRBV5-1 and TRBJ2-7; the D segment could be TRBD2, given 6 matching bases. Sequencing was performed on PBMCs. The CDR3 loop reads CASSGLNRREQYF. The DNA is TGCGCCAGCAGCGGACTAAACCGTCGGGAGCAGTACTTC.